This TCR beta chain was recorded in a study of human thymus T cells. Findings of the study overall: Apparent skewing of V and J gene usage characterized both thymic and blood repertoires. Related studies found that unrelated individuals share highly overlapping thymic repertoires.

Clones were read by immunoSEQ multiplex PCR, and TCRdb kept only the in-frame ones, dropping some. The repertoire includes roughly 77,000 clones, 85% to 95% of them detected once, and under 0.04% sits in the top ten. V lost 4 bases to trimming and J lost 7 bases, with 10 bases between them. This CDR3 has 12 amino acids. Germline lookup yields CDR1 MNHNS and CDR2 SASEGT. Corrective heart surgery yielded the resections from which the thymus tissue came. As to this clone: Its antigen is currently unknown.

This TCR derives from a girl less than two years old with a congenital heart defect but otherwise immunologically healthy. V is TRBV6-1 and J is TRBJ2-5; no clear D. Sequencing was done on a sample of thymus tissue. The CDR3 region has the DNA TGTGCCAGCAGTGGAATCCGATGGACCCAGTACTTC. This encodes CASSGIRWTQYF.